The 23 T cell receptor beta chains reported below all come from one sample, sequenced in a study of beta chain features in type 1 diabetes. Reverse transcription of all isolated RNA meant that expressed TCRB transcripts were sequenced. Profiling relied on immunoSEQ multiplex PCR, and the TCRdb table lists in-frame clones only, not all of them. Of tens of thousands of clones listed, roughly 70% were seen once; the top ten hold about 2.1%. Study results and caveats: Type 1 diabetes patients showed a moderate but significant shortening of TCRB CDR3s in all four CD4+ subsets.

Their cognate antigens are unknown. Input material: Tregs from blood. These receptors all come from a woman in her late teens or twenties with type 1 diabetes.

The rearrangement links TRBV19 to TRBJ2-5; D call uncertain. Trimming removed 3 bases from V and 1 base from J, with 6 bases in between. There are 13 residues in the CDR3. Germline V CDR1 and CDR2: LNHDA, SQIVND (reference sequence). CDR3: CASSMASQETQYF. CDR3 coding DNA: TGTGCCAGTAGTATGGCTAGCCAAGAGACCCAGTACTTC.

This clone was picked up a small number of times. V and J are TRBV6-6 and TRBJ2-1; 7 bases match TRBD2. V shed 2 bases, J shed 3 bases, and the junction held 4 bases outside the gene matches. CDR3 size: 15 residues. CDR1 is MNHNY and CDR2 is SVGAGI in the germline V gene (reference sequence). CDR3 DNA: TGTGCCAGCAGTTACCGCGGGGGAGTCTACAATGAGCAGTTCTTC. Translating it yields CASSYRGGVYNEQFF.

The V and J genes are TRBV29-1 and TRBJ2-2; TRBD2 is a possible D gene (5 bases). The CDR3 runs to 11 residues. Germline CDR1 SQVTM, CDR2 ANQGSEA. Trimming left V 7 bases short and J 2 bases short, with 5 bases between. The CDR3 bases are TGCAGCGGGACTAACACCGGGGAGCTGTTTTTT. Amino acid sequence: CSGTNTGELFF.

The rearrangement uses TRBV6-4 and TRBJ2-5; no definite D call. The J call may not be correct, given that the DNA end is closer to TRBJ2-7. Germline loops: CDR1 MRHNA, CDR2 SNTAGT. This CDR3 contains 17 residues. The CDR3 protein is CASSINLRQAPDYEQYF. The CDR3 DNA reads as TGTGCCAGCAGTATCAACTTACGGCAGGCGCCCGACTACGAGCAGTACTTC.

The V gene is TRBV6-6, the J gene TRBJ2-7, with TRBD1 matching over 8 bases. The CDR3 has 15 amino acids. Germline lookup yields CDR1 MNHNY and CDR2 SVGAGI (reference sequence). Trimming removed 4 bases from V and 4 bases from J; junction bases left unmatched: 9. The CDR3 DNA reads TGTGCCAGCAGTTTCCCCCCGGACAGGGAGTACGAGCAGTACTTC. Its protein is CASSFPPDREYEQYF.

The chain has TRBV20-1 and TRBJ2-5, with D uncertain. The J call may be wrong; the DNA end is better matched by TRBJ2-7. Germline V gene sequence: CDR1 DFQATT, CDR2 SNEGSKA (reference sequence). The CDR3 consists of 10 residues. CDR3 region: CSARKVEQYF. CDR3 coding DNA: TGCAGTGCTAGAAAAGTCGAGCAGTACTTC.

The gene calls are TRBV7-3 and TRBJ2-2; possibly TRBD2 for D (5 bases). Germline V gene sequence: CDR1 SGHTA, CDR2 FQGTGA. The CDR3 runs to 16 residues. Trimming left V 5 bases short and J 2 bases short, with 15 bases between. The CDR3 DNA follows: TGTGCCAGCAGCCCCCGGGGAGTCACTAACACCGGGGAGCTGTTTTTT. It codes for CASSPRGVTNTGELFF.

The sample holds a few counts of this clone. Here the CDR3 DNA reads TGTGCCAGCAGCCAAGGCGGGCGGGGGGATTACAATGAGCAGTTCTTC. It specifies CASSQGGRGDYNEQFF. The chain employs TRBV14 and TRBJ2-1, with TRBD2 matching 8 bases. The V segment lost 1 base and the J segment 4 bases; nucleotides outside the gene matches: 6. This CDR3 comprises 16 residues. CDR1 is SGHDN and CDR2 is FVKESK in the germline V gene.

This chain connects TRBV28 to TRBJ2-2, with TRBD2 identical over 10 bases. The CDR3 is 15 residues long. With 8 bases clipped from V and 6 bases from J, the junction kept 9 bases outside the gene matches. CDR1 and CDR2 (germline): MDHEN, SYDVKM. CDR3 loop: CASREGLAKAGELFF. The CDR3 DNA reads TGTGCCAGCCGGGAGGGACTAGCGAAGGCCGGGGAGCTGTTTTTT. The full variable domain, completed using reference TRBV28 and TRBJ2-2, is DVKVTQSSRYLVKRTGEKVFLECVQDMDHENMFWYRQDPGLGLRLIYFSYDVKMKEKGDIPEGYSVSREKKERFSLILESASTNQTSMYLCASREGLAKAGELFFGEGSRLTVL.

The genes are TRBV28 and TRBJ2-5; the match to TRBD1 covers 7 bases. Germline lookup yields CDR1 MDHEN and CDR2 SYDVKM. This CDR3 region has 17 residues. The ends lost 3 bases at V and 4 bases at J; junction bases unmatched: 14. The CDR3 loop is CASSFLSGDSMGETQYF. Here the CDR3 DNA reads TGTGCCAGCAGTTTCTTGTCCGGGGACAGCATGGGAGAGACCCAGTACTTC. Based on the CDR3 plus reference TRBV28 and TRBJ2-5, the full variable domain is DVKVTQSSRYLVKRTGEKVFLECVQDMDHENMFWYRQDPGLGLRLIYFSYDVKMKEKGDIPEGYSVSREKKERFSLILESASTNQTSMYLCASSFLSGDSMGETQYFGPGTRLLVL.

The rearrangement links TRBV2 to TRBJ2-5; 7 bases match TRBD1. The J call is doubtful: the DNA matches TRBJ2-7 better. There are 12 residues in the CDR3. The germline V gene encodes CDR1 SNHLY and CDR2 FYNNEI. The CDR3 loop is CASSGQGYEQYF. CDR3 nucleotide sequence: TGTGCCAGCAGTGGACAGGGATACGAGCAGTACTTC.

The gene calls are TRBV7-9 and TRBJ1-4; D is possibly TRBD1 (5 bases). Between the trimmed V and J ends, which lost 7 bases and 11 bases, there was a span of 17 bases. Germline V gene sequence: CDR1 SEHNR, CDR2 FQNEAQ (reference sequence). This CDR3 spans 13 amino acids. The DNA for the CDR3 is TGTGCCAGCATCCCGCGGGGGGTCGGGAAACTGTTTTTT. This encodes CASIPRGVGKLFF.

The chain links TRBV6-1 to TRBJ2-7; 7 nucleotides align to TRBD1. V lost 4 bases to trimming and J lost 1 base; unmatched junction nucleotides: 7. The CDR3 sequence is 15 residues long. Per germline, CDR1 MNHNS and CDR2 SASEGT. CDR3 region: CASSGQGWGSYEQYF. The CDR3 DNA is TGTGCCAGCAGTGGACAGGGTTGGGGATCCTACGAGCAGTACTTC.

The J gene is TRBJ2-3, the V gene TRBV7-8; TRBD1 might be the D (6 bases). V was trimmed by 7 bases and J by 2 bases, leaving 13 bases between them. The CDR3 loop spans 14 amino acids. In germline, CDR1 is SGHVS, CDR2 FQNEAQ. CDR3: CASNIQGSTDTQYF. In DNA, the CDR3 is TGTGCCAGCAACATACAGGGATCCACAGATACGCAGTATTTT.

The chain carries TRBV5-1 and TRBJ1-6, with D possibly TRBD1 on 6 matching bases. The V end lost 0 bases, the J end lost 15 bases, and 10 bases lay between the germline ends. This CDR3 has 12 residues. Per germline, CDR1 SGHRS and CDR2 YFSETQ. Written as DNA, the CDR3 is TGCGCCAGCAGCTTGGGTGGGACACTCCTCCACTTT. Translation: CASSLGGTLLHF. Variable domain in full (rest from reference TRBV5-1 and TRBJ1-6): KAGVTQTPRYLIKTRGQQVTLSCSPISGHRSVSWYQQTPGQGLQFLFEYFSETQRNKGNFPGRFSGRQFSNSRSEMNVSTLELGDSALYLCASSLGGTLLHFGNGTRLTVT.

The rearrangement links TRBV11-2 to TRBJ1-1; D is ambiguous. With 2 bases removed from V and 1 base from J, the gap between germline ends came to 11 bases. This CDR3 is built from 15 residues. The germline CDR1 and CDR2 sequences are SGHAT and FQNNGV. Here the CDR3 reads CASSLRGHWNTEAFF. As DNA, the CDR3 is TGTGCCAGCAGCTTACGAGGGCACTGGAACACTGAAGCTTTCTTT.

The rearrangement uses TRBV18 and TRBJ1-4, with a tentative D call TRBD1 (6 bases). The V end was cut by 3 bases, the J end by 0 bases, with 11 bases between. The CDR3 has 16 residues. Germline assignment: CDR1 KGHSH and CDR2 LQKENI. The CDR3 DNA sequence: TGTGCCAGCTCACCGCAGACAGGTGCAACTAATGAAAAACTGTTTTTT. Its protein product is CASSPQTGATNEKLFF.

The V gene is TRBV7-9, the J gene TRBJ1-4, with TRBD1 identical over 7 bases. With 2 bases clipped from V and 1 base from J, the junction kept 7 bases outside the gene matches. There are 17 residues in the CDR3. The germline V gene encodes CDR1 SEHNR and CDR2 FQNEAQ (reference sequence). The CDR3 DNA reads as TGTGCCAGCAGCTTACCCCAGGGGGTGCGAACTAATGAAAAACTGTTTTTT. Encoded protein: CASSLPQGVRTNEKLFF.

This chain links TRBV5-1 with TRBJ2-3, with D possibly TRBD2 on 5 matching bases. The CDR3 is 15 residues long. Deletions cut 4 bases from V and 2 bases from J, with 14 bases between. Germline CDR1 SGHRS, CDR2 YFSETQ. The CDR3 sequence: CASSPKTGNTDTQYF. The CDR3 bases are TGCGCCAGCAGCCCCAAGACCGGGAACACAGATACGCAGTATTTT.

V usage is TRBV19 and J usage is TRBJ1-5; weak D call: TRBD1 (5 bases). The germline CDR1 and CDR2 sequences are LNHDA and SQIVND (reference sequence). V was trimmed by 4 bases and J by 3 bases, leaving 22 bases between them. The CDR3 is 18 amino acids. This chain's CDR3 is CASSTPGGLTRANQPQHF. The CDR3 DNA reads TGTGCCAGTAGTACCCCGGGGGGACTCACAAGGGCCAATCAGCCCCAGCATTTT.

The V and J genes are TRBV7-8 and TRBJ1-3; D might be TRBD1 (6 bases). V lost 4 bases and J 1 base, leaving 11 bases between the germline ends. This CDR3 region has 15 residues. Germline V lookup: CDR1 SGHVS, CDR2 FQNEAQ. The DNA for the CDR3 is TGTGCCAGCAGCTCACAGGGAATATCTGGAAACACCATATATTTT. Encoded protein: CASSSQGISGNTIYF.

The chain joins TRBV5-1 to TRBJ2-1, with D perhaps matching TRBD2 (6 bases). V lost 6 bases and J 9 bases, leaving 16 bases between the germline ends. The CDR3 spans 13 residues. Germline assignment: CDR1 SGHRS and CDR2 YFSETQ. The CDR3 is CASKSGAEGEQFF. The CDR3 DNA is TGCGCCAGCAAATCGGGAGCGGAGGGTGAGCAGTTCTTC. The full variable domain, its missing parts supplied by reference TRBV5-1 and TRBJ2-1, is KAGVTQTPRYLIKTRGQQVTLSCSPISGHRSVSWYQQTPGQGLQFLFEYFSETQRNKGNFPGRFSGRQFSNSRSEMNVSTLELGDSALYLCASKSGAEGEQFFGPGTRLTVL.

The chain joins TRBV7-9 to TRBJ2-7; D unresolved. CDR1 and CDR2 from the germline V gene are SEHNR and FQNEAQ (reference sequence). This CDR3 is 16 amino acids long. With 8 bases removed from V and 5 bases from J, the gap between germline ends came to 25 bases. The CDR3 protein is CASLYYQGSVWHEQYF. The CDR3 region has the DNA TGTGCCAGCTTATACTATCAAGGCTCCGTTTGGCACGAGCAGTACTTC.